This TCR beta chain derives from a study of cytomegalovirus exposure and HLA in healthy donors. This CDR3 has 13 amino acids. Per the germline V gene, CDR1 is MGHDK and CDR2 is SYGVNS. Trimming took 4 bases from V and 1 from J, leaving 7 bases between them. The PCR ran on 60 Vbeta and 13 Jbeta primers. Produced via immunoSEQ multiplex PCR; TCRdb's table is partial and in-frame only. The sample has some 190,000 clones, 78% seen once. The chain recombines TRBV25-1 with TRBJ1-2, with D maybe TRBD1 (5 bases). The sequence derives from a female donor in good health and CMV-seronegative. The sample comprised PBMCs. The CDR3, as DNA: TGTGCCAGCAGTGGGCAGGGTAACTATGGCTACACCTTC. The encoded protein is CASSGQGNYGYTF.